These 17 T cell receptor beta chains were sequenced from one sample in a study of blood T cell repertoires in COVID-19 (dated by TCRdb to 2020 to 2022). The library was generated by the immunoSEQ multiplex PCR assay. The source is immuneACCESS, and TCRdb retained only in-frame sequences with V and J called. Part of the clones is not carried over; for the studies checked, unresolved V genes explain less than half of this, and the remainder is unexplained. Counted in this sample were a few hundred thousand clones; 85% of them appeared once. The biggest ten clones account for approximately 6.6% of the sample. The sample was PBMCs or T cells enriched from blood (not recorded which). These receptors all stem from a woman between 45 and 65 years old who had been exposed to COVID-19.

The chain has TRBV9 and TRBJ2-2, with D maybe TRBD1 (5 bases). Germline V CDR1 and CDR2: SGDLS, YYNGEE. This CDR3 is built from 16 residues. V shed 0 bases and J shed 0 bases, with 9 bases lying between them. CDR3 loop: CASSVAPGTNTGELFF. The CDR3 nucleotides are TGTGCCAGCAGCGTAGCTCCAGGGACGAACACCGGGGAGCTGTTTTTT. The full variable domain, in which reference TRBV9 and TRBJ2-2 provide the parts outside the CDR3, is DSGVTQTPKHLITATGQRVTLRCSPRSGDLSVYWYQQSLDQGLQFLIQYYNGEERAKGNILERFSAQQFPDLHSELNLSSLELGDSALYFCASSVAPGTNTGELFFGEGSRLTVL.

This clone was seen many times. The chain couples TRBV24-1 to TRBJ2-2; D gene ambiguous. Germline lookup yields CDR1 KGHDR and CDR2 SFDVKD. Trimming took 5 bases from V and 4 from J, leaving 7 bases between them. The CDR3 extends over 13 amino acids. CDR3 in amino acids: CATSVGSTGELFF. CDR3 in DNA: TGTGCCACCAGTGTCGGGTCCACCGGGGAGCTGTTTTTT.

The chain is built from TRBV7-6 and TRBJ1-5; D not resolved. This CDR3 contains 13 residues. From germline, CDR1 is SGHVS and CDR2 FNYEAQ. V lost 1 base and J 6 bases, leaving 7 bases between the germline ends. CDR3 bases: TGTGCCAGCAGCTTAGGCGGAGGTCAGCCCCAGCATTTT. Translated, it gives CASSLGGGQPQHF.

The CDR3 bases are TGTGCCACGAGGGGTGGGGACAATACGCAGTATTTT. This encodes CATRGGDNTQYF. The chain links TRBV15 to TRBJ2-3; D perhaps matches TRBD1 (6 bases). The V gene's germline CDR1 is LNHNV and CDR2 YYDKDF (reference sequence). Trimming pared 9 bases from V and 7 bases from J, leaving 14 bases between. This CDR3 is built from 12 residues.

The CDR3 DNA reads TGTGCCAGCAGTTTAGACAAGCAGTTCTTC. Encoded protein: CASSLDKQFF. This rearrangement joins TRBV12-3 or TRBV12-4 to TRBJ2-1, with D uncertain. Between the trimmed V and J ends, which lost 1 base and 11 bases, there was a span of 3 bases. The CDR3 is 10 amino acids.

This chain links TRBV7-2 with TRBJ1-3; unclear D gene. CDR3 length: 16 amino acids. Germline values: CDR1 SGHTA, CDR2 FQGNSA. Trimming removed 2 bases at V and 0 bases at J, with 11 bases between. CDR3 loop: CASSLSFAVSGNTIYF. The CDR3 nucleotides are TGTGCCAGCAGCTTATCATTTGCGGTCTCTGGAAACACCATATATTTT.

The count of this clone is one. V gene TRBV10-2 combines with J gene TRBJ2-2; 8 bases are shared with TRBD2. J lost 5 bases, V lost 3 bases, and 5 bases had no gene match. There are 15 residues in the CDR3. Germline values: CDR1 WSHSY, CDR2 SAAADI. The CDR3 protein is CASSDFLAGTGELFF. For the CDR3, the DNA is TGCGCCAGCAGTGACTTTTTAGCGGGGACCGGGGAGCTGTTTTTT.

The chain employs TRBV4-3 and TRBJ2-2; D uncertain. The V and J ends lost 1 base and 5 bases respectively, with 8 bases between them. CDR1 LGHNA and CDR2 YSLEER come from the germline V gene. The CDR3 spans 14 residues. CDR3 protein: CASSQATQTGELFF. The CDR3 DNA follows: TGCGCCAGCAGCCAAGCCACTCAAACCGGGGAGCTGTTTTTT.

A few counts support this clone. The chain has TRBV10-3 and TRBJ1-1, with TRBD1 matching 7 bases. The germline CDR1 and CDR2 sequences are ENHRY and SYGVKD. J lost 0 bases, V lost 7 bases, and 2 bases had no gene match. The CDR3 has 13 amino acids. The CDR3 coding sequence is TGTGCCATCAAAGGACAGGTGAACACTGAAGCTTTCTTT. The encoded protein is CAIKGQVNTEAFF.

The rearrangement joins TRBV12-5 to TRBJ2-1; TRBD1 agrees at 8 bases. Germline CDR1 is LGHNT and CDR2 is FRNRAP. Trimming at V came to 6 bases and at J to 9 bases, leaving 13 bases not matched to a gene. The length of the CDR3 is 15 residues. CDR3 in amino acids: CASGGIGQGKGEQFF. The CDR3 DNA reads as TGTGCTAGTGGGGGAATCGGACAGGGAAAAGGTGAGCAGTTCTTC.

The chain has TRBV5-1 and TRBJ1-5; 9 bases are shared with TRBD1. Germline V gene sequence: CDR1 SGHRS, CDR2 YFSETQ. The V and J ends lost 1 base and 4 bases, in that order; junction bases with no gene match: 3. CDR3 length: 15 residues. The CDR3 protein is CASSLSGTGNQPQHF. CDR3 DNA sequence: TGCGCCAGCAGCTTGTCCGGGACAGGGAATCAGCCCCAGCATTTT.

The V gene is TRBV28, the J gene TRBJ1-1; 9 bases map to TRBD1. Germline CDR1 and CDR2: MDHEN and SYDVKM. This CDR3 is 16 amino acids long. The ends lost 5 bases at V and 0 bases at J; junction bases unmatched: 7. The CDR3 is CASSADRGRMNTEAFF. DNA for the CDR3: TGTGCCAGCAGTGCGGACAGGGGACGAATGAACACTGAAGCTTTCTTT.

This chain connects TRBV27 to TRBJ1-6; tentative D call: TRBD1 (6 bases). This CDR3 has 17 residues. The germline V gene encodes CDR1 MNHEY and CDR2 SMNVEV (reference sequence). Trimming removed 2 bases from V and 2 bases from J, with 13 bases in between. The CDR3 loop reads CASSLSVSGAYNSPLHF. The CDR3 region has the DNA TGTGCCAGCAGTTTAAGTGTCTCAGGGGCCTATAATTCACCCCTCCACTTT.

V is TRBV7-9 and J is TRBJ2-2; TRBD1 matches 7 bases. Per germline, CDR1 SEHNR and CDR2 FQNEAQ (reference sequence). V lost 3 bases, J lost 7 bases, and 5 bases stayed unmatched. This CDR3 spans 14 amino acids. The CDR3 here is CASSFMDRNGELFF. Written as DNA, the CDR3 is TGTGCCAGCAGCTTCATGGACAGGAACGGGGAGCTGTTTTTT.

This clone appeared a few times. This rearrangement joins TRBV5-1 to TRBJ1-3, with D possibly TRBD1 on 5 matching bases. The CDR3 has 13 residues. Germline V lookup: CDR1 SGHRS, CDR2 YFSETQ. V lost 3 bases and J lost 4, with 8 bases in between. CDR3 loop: CASSSGSGNTIYF. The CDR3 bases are TGCGCCAGCAGCTCAGGGTCCGGAAACACCATATATTTT. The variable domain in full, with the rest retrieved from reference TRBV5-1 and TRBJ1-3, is KAGVTQTPRYLIKTRGQQVTLSCSPISGHRSVSWYQQTPGQGLQFLFEYFSETQRNKGNFPGRFSGRQFSNSRSEMNVSTLELGDSALYLCASSSGSGNTIYFGEGSWLTVV.

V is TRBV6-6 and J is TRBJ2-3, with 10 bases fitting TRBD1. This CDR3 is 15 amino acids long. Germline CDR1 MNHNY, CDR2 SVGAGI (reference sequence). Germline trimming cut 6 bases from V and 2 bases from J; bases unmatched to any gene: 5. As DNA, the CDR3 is TGTGCCAGCAGCGCCGGGACAGGGGACACAGATACGCAGTATTTT. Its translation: CASSAGTGDTDTQYF.

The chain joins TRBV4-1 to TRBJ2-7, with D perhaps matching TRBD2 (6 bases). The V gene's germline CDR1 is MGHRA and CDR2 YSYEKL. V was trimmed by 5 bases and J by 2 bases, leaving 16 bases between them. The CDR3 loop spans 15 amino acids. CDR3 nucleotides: TGCGCCAGCAGCTCGGGGGTCCAAGGGGCCTACGAGCAGTACTTC. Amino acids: CASSSGVQGAYEQYF.